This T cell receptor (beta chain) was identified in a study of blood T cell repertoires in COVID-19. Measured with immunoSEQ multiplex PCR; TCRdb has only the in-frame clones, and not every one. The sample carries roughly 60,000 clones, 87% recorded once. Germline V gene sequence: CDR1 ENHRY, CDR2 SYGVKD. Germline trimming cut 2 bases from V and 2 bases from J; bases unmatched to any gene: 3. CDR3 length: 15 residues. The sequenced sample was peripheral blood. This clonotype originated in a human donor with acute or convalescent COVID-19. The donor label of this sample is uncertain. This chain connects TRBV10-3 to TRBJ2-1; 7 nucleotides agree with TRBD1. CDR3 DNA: TGTGCCATCAGTGAGGTCGGGACAGCCTACAATGAGCAGTTCTTC. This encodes CAISEVGTAYNEQFF.